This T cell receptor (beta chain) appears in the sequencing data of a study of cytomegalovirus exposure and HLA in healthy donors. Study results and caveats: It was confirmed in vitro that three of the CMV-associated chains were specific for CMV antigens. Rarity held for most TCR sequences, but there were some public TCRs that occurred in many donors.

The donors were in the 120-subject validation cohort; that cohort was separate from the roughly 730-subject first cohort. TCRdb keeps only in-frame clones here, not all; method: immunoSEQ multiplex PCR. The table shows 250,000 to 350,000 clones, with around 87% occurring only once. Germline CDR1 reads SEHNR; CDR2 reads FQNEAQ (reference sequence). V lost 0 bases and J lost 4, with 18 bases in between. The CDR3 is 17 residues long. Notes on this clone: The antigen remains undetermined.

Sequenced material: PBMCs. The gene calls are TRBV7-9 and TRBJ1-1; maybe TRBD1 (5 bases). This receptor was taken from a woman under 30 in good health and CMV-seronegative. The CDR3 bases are TGTGCCAGCAGCTTAGCCCCAGGGCTCCCTGGCGGCACTGAAGCTTTCTTT. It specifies CASSLAPGLPGGTEAFF.